This is a list of T cell receptor beta chains from one sample in a study of beta chain features in type 1 diabetes. Repertoires were generated with immunoSEQ multiplex PCR, while TCRdb's copy carries only in-frame clones and drops some. Of about 150,000 clones in the sample, about 9.3% were seen once. Material for sequencing was central memory CD4+ T cells from blood. Receptor source: a man younger than 45 with type 1 diabetes. Each CDR3 is given with its conserved first and last residue. D genes are given only for firm matches. Size is omitted from some rows. Given values are once, few, many or a class for expanded clones.

d_gene	abundance	v_gene	j_gene	CDR3nt	CDR3aa
-	few	TRBV7-9	TRBJ2-1	TGTGCCAGCAGCTATAGTCACAATGAGCAGTTCTTC	CASSYSHNEQFF
TRBD1	few	TRBV14	TRBJ2-2	TGTGCCAGCAGAGGACAGGGTTTCGGGGAGCTGTTTTTT	CASRGQGFGELFF
-	-	TRBV5-4	TRBJ2-5	TGTGCCAGCAGCTTGGAACGGGAAGAGACCCAGTACTTC	CASSLEREETQYF
-	few	TRBV5-1	TRBJ2-3	TGCGCCAGCAGCTCGGGAGAGCGCACAGATACGCAGTATTTT	CASSSGERTDTQYF
-	-	TRBV2	TRBJ1-5	TGTGCCAGCAGAGAGGGGGTTAATCAGCCCCAGCATTTT	CASREGVNQPQHF
-	few	TRBV4-3	TRBJ2-2	TGCGCCAGCAGCCGACAAGTGGGGTCCTGGGGGGAACCGAACACCGGGGAGCTGTTTTTT	CASSRQVGSWGEPNTGELFF
TRBD2	-	TRBV7-2	TRBJ2-7	TGTGCCAGCAGCTTTGGCCTAGCGGGAGTTTACGAGCAGTACTTC	CASSFGLAGVYEQYF
-	few	TRBV7-9	TRBJ2-1	TGTGCCAGCAGTTCGACAGGAACCTACAATGAGCAGTTCTTC	CASSSTGTYNEQFF
TRBD1	few	TRBV9	TRBJ2-4	TGTGCCAGCAGCGGGACAGGGGGCAACATTCAGTACTTC	CASSGTGGNIQYF
-	-	TRBV28	TRBJ1-1	TGTGCCAGCAGTTCTGTCGTCGGGAACACTGAAGCTTTCTTT	CASSSVVGNTEAFF
-	few	TRBV29-1	TRBJ1-1	TGCAGCGTTGAACGGGTGGCAGGGATTGGTGTCGGTGAAGCTTTCTTT	CSVERVAGIGVGEAFF
-	few	TRBV7-2	TRBJ2-7	TGTGCCAGCAGCACCCGGGGTGCATCCTACGAGCAGTACTTC	CASSTRGASYEQYF
-	few	TRBV5-1	TRBJ2-4	TGCGCCAGCAGCTTGAGCCAGGGAGGAAACATTCAGTACTTC	CASSLSQGGNIQYF
-	few	TRBV28	TRBJ2-3	TGTGCCTCCTCGCGCGATACGCAGTATTTT	CASSRDTQYF
-	-	TRBV7-9	TRBJ1-1	TGTGCCAGCAGCTTAGGGGCCGGGACACTTATGAACACTGAAGCTTTCTTT	CASSLGAGTLMNTEAFF
TRBD1	few	TRBV6-5	TRBJ1-5	TGTGCCAGCAGTCCCGACAGGGCTCAGCCCCAGCATTTT	CASSPDRAQPQHF
TRBD1	-	TRBV28	TRBJ1-1	TGTGCCAGCATATTCTCTCAGGGGGTTAACACTGAAGCTTTCTTT	CASIFSQGVNTEAFF
TRBD2	-	TRBV5-1	TRBJ2-3	TGCGCCAGCAGCGCCACTAGCGTCTCAGATACGCAGTATTTT	CASSATSVSDTQYF
TRBD2	-	TRBV4-3	TRBJ2-7	TGCGCCAGCAGCCAAGAGGTCCGGACTAGCGGGAGCCCTAGCTCCTACGAGCAGTACTTC	CASSQEVRTSGSPSSYEQYF
-	few	TRBV10-2	TRBJ1-4	TGCGCCAGCAGTACTTCCGGGACAATTAATGAAAAACTGTTTTTT	CASSTSGTINEKLFF
TRBD2	-	TRBV14	TRBJ2-5	TGTGCCAGCTGTAGACTAGCGAAAGAGACCCAGTACTTC	CASCRLAKETQYF
-	few	TRBV6-1	TRBJ1-1	TGTGCCAGCAGTTTAACTGAAGCTTTCTTT	CASSLTEAFF
-	few	TRBV7-2	TRBJ1-2	TGTGCCAGCAGCCCCCCCGACATTTCACGGCGCTATGGCTACACCTTC	CASSPPDISRRYGYTF
-	few	TRBV5-6	TRBJ2-2	TGTGCCAGCAGCTTGTGGACGGGAGTGAACACCGGGGAGCTGTTTTTT	CASSLWTGVNTGELFF
-	few	TRBV5-1	TRBJ2-1	TGCGCCAGCAGCTTGGAGGTTAGCGGACTCTACAATGAGCAGTTCTTC	CASSLEVSGLYNEQFF
-	few	TRBV25-1	TRBJ1-2	TGTGCCAGCAGTGAATCCAGTATCCATGGCTACACCTTC	CASSESSIHGYTF
-	-	TRBV7-9	TRBJ2-7	TGTGCCAGCAGCTTAGGGTTGAGTGACGAGCAGTACTTC	CASSLGLSDEQYF
-	-	TRBV5-1	TRBJ2-7	TGCGCCAGCAGCCGGGGACTCGGCGGCGAGCAGTACTTC	CASSRGLGGEQYF
-	few	TRBV6-6	TRBJ2-1	TGTGCCAGCAGCCCTAACAATGAGCAGTTCTTC	CASSPNNEQFF
-	-	TRBV2	TRBJ1-5	TGTGCCAGCACCGGGCAGGACAGCCAGCCCCAGCATTTT	CASTGQDSQPQHF
-	few	TRBV5-6	TRBJ1-5	TGTGCCAGCAGCCCCCCTGAGGGTCAGCCCCAGCATTTT	CASSPPEGQPQHF
TRBD1	few	TRBV27	TRBJ2-3	TGTGCCAGTGGACGAAGGGACAGGGGCCTCTCCACGGTAAACCTTACGCAGTATTTT	CASGRRDRGLSTVNLTQYF
-	few	TRBV7-9	TRBJ2-7	TGTGCCAGCAACCTGGAGGGGGGGTCTGAGCAGTACTTC	CASNLEGGSEQYF
TRBD1	-	TRBV5-1	TRBJ2-7	TGCGCCAGCAGCTCCGGACAGGGATCGTACGAGCAGTACTTC	CASSSGQGSYEQYF
TRBD1	-	TRBV7-8	TRBJ1-2	TGTGCCAGCAGCTGGGGACAGGGTCCTAACTATGGCTACACCTTC	CASSWGQGPNYGYTF
-	few	TRBV2	TRBJ2-7	TGTGCCAGCAGTGAACACTACGAGCAGTACTTC	CASSEHYEQYF
-	few	TRBV30	TRBJ1-1	TGTGCCTGGAGGGTCCAGGGGACTGAAGCTTTCTTT	CAWRVQGTEAFF
TRBD2	few	TRBV10-2	TRBJ2-5	TGCGCCAGCAGATCTCTAGCGGGAGTGGAGACCCAGTACTTC	CASRSLAGVETQYF
TRBD2	-	TRBV29-1	TRBJ2-3	TGCAGCGTTGTTGCGGGAGGGACCACAGATACGCAGTATTTT	CSVVAGGTTDTQYF
TRBD1	few	TRBV6-5	TRBJ2-4	TGTGCCAGTAGGGGGCAGGGCATTCAGTACTTC	CASRGQGIQYF
TRBD1	-	TRBV11-1	TRBJ2-7	TGTGCCAGCAGCTTAGCGACGGACAGGGATTACGAGCAGTACTTC	CASSLATDRDYEQYF
TRBD2	-	TRBV15	TRBJ2-1	TGTGCCACCAGCAGAGCCCGCAGCAGCGGGAGTACGAATGAGCAGTTCTTC	CATSRARSSGSTNEQFF
TRBD1	-	TRBV5-4	TRBJ2-3	TGTGCCAGCAGCTTTTTGACAGGGGGCTCAGATACGCAGTATTTT	CASSFLTGGSDTQYF
-	-	TRBV11-3	TRBJ2-7	TGTGCCAGCAGCCTAAGTACAGAAAACGAGCAGTACTTC	CASSLSTENEQYF
-	-	TRBV28	TRBJ2-5	TGTGCCAGCAGTTTATTAGGGGAAAAGGGGATTGGGACCCAGTACTTC	CASSLLGEKGIGTQYF
-	-	TRBV23-1	TRBJ1-3	TGCGCCAGGCTACGTCAGCGGGACACCTTTTTTTCTGGAAACACCATATATTTT	CARLRQRDTFFSGNTIYF
TRBD2	few	TRBV5-1	TRBJ2-1	TGCGCCAGCAGCTTAGGACTAGCGGGAGTGGATGAGCAGTTCTTC	CASSLGLAGVDEQFF
-	-	TRBV6-5	TRBJ2-5	TGTGCCAGCAGTTACCGGAGGGGCCCCCAAGAGACCCAGTACTTC	CASSYRRGPQETQYF
-	-	TRBV11-1	TRBJ2-1	TGTGCCAGCAGCTTTGGAGGGAATGAGCAGTTCTTC	CASSFGGNEQFF
-	-	TRBV11-2	TRBJ1-1	-	CASSILGGTNGEAFF
TRBD1	few	TRBV18	TRBJ2-5	TGTGCCAGCTCACCACCGACAGGGATGGAGACCCAGTACTTC	CASSPPTGMETQYF
-	-	TRBV4-1	TRBJ2-3	TGCGCCAGCAGCCAAGATAGGCAGGGTTCTGGCACAGATACGCAGTATTTT	CASSQDRQGSGTDTQYF
-	-	TRBV7-8	TRBJ1-4	TGTGCCAGCAGTTCGGAGGAGACTAATGAAAAACTGTTTTTT	CASSSEETNEKLFF
-	-	TRBV27	TRBJ2-7	TGTGCCAGCAGTTTGGCCGGCCGAGGCGTCGAGCAGTACTTC	CASSLAGRGVEQYF
-	-	TRBV7-2	TRBJ1-5	TGTGCCAGCAGCTCATACAGGGATCAGCCCCAGCATTTT	CASSSYRDQPQHF
TRBD1	-	TRBV10-3	TRBJ1-1	TGTGCCACCCGGGGACAGGGTACCTACACTGAAGCTTTCTTT	CATRGQGTYTEAFF